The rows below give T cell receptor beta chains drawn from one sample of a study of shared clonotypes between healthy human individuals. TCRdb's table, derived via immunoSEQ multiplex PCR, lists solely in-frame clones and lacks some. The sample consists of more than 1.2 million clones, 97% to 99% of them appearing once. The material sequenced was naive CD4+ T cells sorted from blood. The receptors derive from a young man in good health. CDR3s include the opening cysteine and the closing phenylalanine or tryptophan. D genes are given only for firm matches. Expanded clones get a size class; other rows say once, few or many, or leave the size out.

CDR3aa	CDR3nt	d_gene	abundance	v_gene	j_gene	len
CASSGSGRHTDTQYF	TGTGCCAGCAGCGGTAGCGGGAGACACACAGATACGCAGTATTTT	-	-	TRBV21-1	TRBJ2-3	15
CASSLNPQGNEQFF	TGTGCCAGCAGCCTTAATCCACAGGGCAATGAGCAGTTCTTC	-	-	TRBV7-3	TRBJ2-1	14
CASRGPGANTEAFF	TGTGCCAGCAGGGGGCCTGGGGCGAACACTGAAGCTTTCTTT	-	-	TRBV28	TRBJ1-1	14
CASRRIGGGYEQYF	TGTGCCAGCAGGAGGATCGGTGGCGGCTACGAGCAGTACTTC	-	-	TRBV28	TRBJ2-7	14
CASSQLPAGAYEQYF	TGCGCCAGCAGCCAGCTCCCGGCAGGGGCCTACGAGCAGTACTTC	-	-	TRBV4-1	TRBJ2-7	15
CSVGDSGANVLTF	TGCAGCGTTGGGGATTCTGGGGCCAACGTCCTGACTTTC	-	-	TRBV29-1	TRBJ2-6	13
CASIAHRKMGNQPQHF	TGTGCCAGCATCGCCCACCGAAAAATGGGGAATCAGCCCCAGCATTTT	-	-	TRBV28	TRBJ1-5	16
CSSSKREGRREQFF	TGCAGCTCCTCAAAGCGGGAGGGCCGTCGGGAGCAGTTCTTC	TRBD2	-	TRBV29-1	TRBJ2-1	14
CASRANGRGSNQPQHF	TGTGCCAGCAGAGCAAATGGGAGGGGTAGCAATCAGCCCCAGCATTTT	-	-	TRBV2	TRBJ1-5	16
CASSYLQGAVYEQYF	TGCGCCAGCAGCTATCTACAGGGGGCTGTTTACGAGCAGTACTTC	TRBD1	-	TRBV5-1	TRBJ2-7	15
CASSGQGRGNYGYTF	TGTGCCAGTAGTGGACAGGGCCGAGGTAACTATGGCTACACCTTC	TRBD1	-	TRBV19	TRBJ1-2	15
CASSPRLAGNSYEQYF	TGTGCCAGCTCACCCCGACTAGCGGGAAACTCCTACGAGCAGTACTTC	TRBD2	-	TRBV18	TRBJ2-7	16
CASSSPQGLAVNTEAFF	TGTGCCAGCAGTTCTCCTCAGGGGTTGGCGGTGAACACTGAAGCTTTCTTT	-	-	TRBV28	TRBJ1-1	17
CASSAGWNTEAFF	TGTGCCAGCAGTGCTGGCTGGAACACTGAAGCTTTCTTT	-	-	TRBV25-1	TRBJ1-1	13
CASSPRTGRGEKLFF	TGTGCCAGCAGCCCGAGGACAGGGAGAGGTGAAAAACTGTTTTTT	TRBD1	-	TRBV7-9	TRBJ1-4	15
CASRPLSGANVLTF	TGTGCCAGTCGACCACTCTCTGGGGCCAACGTCCTGACTTTC	-	-	TRBV6-1	TRBJ2-6	14
CASSIRSGPGGYTF	TGTGCCAGTAGTATCCGCTCTGGTCCGGGAGGCTACACCTTC	-	-	TRBV19	TRBJ1-2	14
CASQRVTSYEQYF	TGTGCCAGCCAGCGGGTGACCTCCTACGAGCAGTACTTC	-	once	TRBV7-2	TRBJ2-7	13
CATRVGGRGSYEQYF	TGTGCCACCAGAGTCGGGGGTCGGGGGTCCTACGAGCAGTACTTC	-	-	TRBV19	TRBJ2-7	15
CAILPGTGYEQYF	TGTGCCATATTACCCGGGACGGGCTACGAGCAGTACTTC	-	-	TRBV10-3	TRBJ2-7	13
CASSLVDYDASWYF	TGTGCCAGCAGCTTAGTCGACTACGATGCAAGTTGGTACTTC	-	-	TRBV7-6	TRBJ2-7	14